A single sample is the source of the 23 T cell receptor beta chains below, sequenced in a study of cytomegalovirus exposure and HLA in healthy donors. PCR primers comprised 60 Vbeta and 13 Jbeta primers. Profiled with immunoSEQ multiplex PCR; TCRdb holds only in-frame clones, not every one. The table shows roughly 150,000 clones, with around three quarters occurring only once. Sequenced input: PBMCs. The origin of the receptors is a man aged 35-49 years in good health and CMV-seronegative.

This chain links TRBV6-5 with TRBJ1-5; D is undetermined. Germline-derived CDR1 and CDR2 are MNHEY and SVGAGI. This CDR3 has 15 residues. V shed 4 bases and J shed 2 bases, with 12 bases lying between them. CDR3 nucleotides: TGTGCCAGCAGTTTCTCCTCGGCGGGCAATCAGCCCCAGCATTTT. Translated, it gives CASSFSSAGNQPQHF.

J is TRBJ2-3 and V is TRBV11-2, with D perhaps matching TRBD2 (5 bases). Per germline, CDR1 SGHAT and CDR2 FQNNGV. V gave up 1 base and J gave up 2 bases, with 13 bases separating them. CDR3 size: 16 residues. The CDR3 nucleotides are TGTGCCAGCAGCTTAGGGGCCCAGCGGAACACAGATACGCAGTATTTT. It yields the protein CASSLGAQRNTDTQYF.

The CDR3 spells CASSESRHDEQYV. DNA of the CDR3: TGCGCCAGCAGTGAGTCGCGGCACGACGAGCAGTACGTC. The chain recombines TRBV10-1 with TRBJ2-7; D not certain. The CDR3 totals 13 residues. Between the trimmed V and J ends, which lost 0 bases and 5 bases, there was a span of 8 bases. Germline CDR1 and CDR2: WNHNN and SYGVQD (reference sequence).

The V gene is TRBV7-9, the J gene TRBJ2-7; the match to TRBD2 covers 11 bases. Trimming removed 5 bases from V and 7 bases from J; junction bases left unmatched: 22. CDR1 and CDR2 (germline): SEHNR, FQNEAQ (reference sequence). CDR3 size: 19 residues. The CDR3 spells CASSPPGRVAGGPAGEQYF. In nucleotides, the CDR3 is TGTGCCAGCAGCCCCCCCGGGAGGGTAGCGGGAGGGCCGGCGGGGGAGCAGTACTTC.

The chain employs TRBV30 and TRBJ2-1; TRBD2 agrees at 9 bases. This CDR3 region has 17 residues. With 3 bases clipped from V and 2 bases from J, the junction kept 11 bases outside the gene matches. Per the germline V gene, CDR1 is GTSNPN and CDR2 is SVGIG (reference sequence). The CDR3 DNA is TGTGCCTGGAGAAAATCCTGGACTAGCGCTACCTACAATGAGCAGTTCTTC. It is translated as CAWRKSWTSATYNEQFF.

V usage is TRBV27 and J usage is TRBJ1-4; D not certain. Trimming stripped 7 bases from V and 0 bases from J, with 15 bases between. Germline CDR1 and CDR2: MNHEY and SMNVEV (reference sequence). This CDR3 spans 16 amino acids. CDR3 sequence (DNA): TGTGCCAGCACCCCCTTTTGGAGTGCAACTAATGAAAAACTGTTTTTT. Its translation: CASTPFWSATNEKLFF. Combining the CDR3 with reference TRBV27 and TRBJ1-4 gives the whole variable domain EAQVTQNPRYLITVTGKKLTVTCSQNMNHEYMSWYRQDPGLGLRQIYYSMNVEVTDKGDVPEGYKVSRKEKRNFPLILESPSPNQTSLYFCASTPFWSATNEKLFFGSGTQLSVL.

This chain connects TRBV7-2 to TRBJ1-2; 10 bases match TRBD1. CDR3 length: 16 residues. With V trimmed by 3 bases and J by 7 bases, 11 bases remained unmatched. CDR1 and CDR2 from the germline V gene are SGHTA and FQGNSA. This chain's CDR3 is CASSLSGTGVLFGYTF. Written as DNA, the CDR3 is TGTGCCAGCAGCTTGTCCGGGACAGGGGTGTTGTTTGGCTACACCTTC.

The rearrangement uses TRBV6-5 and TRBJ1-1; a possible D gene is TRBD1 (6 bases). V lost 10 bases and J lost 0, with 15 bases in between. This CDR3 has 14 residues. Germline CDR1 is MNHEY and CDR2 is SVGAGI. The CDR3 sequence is CATWGNRVNTEAFF. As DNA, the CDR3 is TGTGCCACCTGGGGGAACAGGGTGAACACTGAAGCTTTCTTT.

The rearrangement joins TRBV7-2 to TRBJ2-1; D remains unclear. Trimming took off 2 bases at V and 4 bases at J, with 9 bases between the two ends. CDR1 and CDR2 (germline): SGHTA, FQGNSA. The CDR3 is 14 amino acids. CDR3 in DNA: TGTGCCAGCAGCTTATTTAACAGATACAATGAGCAGTTCTTC. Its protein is CASSLFNRYNEQFF.

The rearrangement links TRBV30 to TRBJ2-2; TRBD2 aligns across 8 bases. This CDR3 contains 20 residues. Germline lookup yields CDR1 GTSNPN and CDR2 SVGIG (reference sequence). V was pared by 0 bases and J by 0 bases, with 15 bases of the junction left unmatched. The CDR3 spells CAWSVLREGWGGANTGELFF. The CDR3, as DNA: TGTGCCTGGAGTGTACTTCGGGAGGGGTGGGGGGGGGCGAACACCGGGGAGCTGTTTTTT.

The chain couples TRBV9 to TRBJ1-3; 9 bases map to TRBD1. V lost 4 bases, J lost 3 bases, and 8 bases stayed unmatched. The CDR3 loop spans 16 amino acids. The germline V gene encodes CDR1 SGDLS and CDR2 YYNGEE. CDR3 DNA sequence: TGTGCCAGCAGCCCGGGACAGGGATTTAGTGGAAACACCATATATTTT. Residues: CASSPGQGFSGNTIYF. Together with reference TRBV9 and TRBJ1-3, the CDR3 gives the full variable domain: DSGVTQTPKHLITATGQRVTLRCSPRSGDLSVYWYQQSLDQGLQFLIQYYNGEERAKGNILERFSAQQFPDLHSELNLSSLELGDSALYFCASSPGQGFSGNTIYFGEGSWLTVV.

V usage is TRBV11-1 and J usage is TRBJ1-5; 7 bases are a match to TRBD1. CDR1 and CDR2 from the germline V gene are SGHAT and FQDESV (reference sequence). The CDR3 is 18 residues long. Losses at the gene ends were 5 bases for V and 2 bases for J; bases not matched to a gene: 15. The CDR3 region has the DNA TGTGCCAGCAGCCGAACCGGGACAGATTCTCCGCGCAATCAGCCCCAGCATTTT. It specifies CASSRTGTDSPRNQPQHF.

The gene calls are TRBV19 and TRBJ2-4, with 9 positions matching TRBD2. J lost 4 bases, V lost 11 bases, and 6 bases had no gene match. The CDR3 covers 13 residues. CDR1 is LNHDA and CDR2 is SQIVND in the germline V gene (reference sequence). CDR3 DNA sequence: TGTGCCTCCCAGACTAGCGGAAAAAACATTCAGTACTTC. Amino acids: CASQTSGKNIQYF.

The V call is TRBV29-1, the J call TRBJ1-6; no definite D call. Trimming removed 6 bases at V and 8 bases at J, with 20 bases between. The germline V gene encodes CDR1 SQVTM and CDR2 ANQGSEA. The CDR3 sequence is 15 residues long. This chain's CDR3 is CSVLDCTCWYSPLHF. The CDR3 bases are TGCAGCGTCCTAGACTGCACTTGCTGGTATTCACCCCTCCACTTT.

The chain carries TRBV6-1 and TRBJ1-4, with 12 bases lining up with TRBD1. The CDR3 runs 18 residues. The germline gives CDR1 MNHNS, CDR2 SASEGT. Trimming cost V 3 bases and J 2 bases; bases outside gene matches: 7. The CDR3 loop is CASSDNRDRGPTNEKLFF. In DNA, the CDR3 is TGTGCCAGCAGTGATAACCGGGACAGGGGGCCCACTAATGAAAAACTGTTTTTT.

CDR3 sequence reads: CASSRDYLSTDTQYF. CDR3 nucleotide sequence: TGTGCCAGCAGCCGAGACTATCTCAGCACAGATACGCAGTATTTT. The chain is built from TRBV4-2 and TRBJ2-3; possibly TRBD2 for D (5 bases). Trimming cost V 4 bases and J 0 bases, with 11 bases left between them. In germline, CDR1 is LGHNA, CDR2 YNFKEQ. The CDR3 is made up of 15 amino acids.

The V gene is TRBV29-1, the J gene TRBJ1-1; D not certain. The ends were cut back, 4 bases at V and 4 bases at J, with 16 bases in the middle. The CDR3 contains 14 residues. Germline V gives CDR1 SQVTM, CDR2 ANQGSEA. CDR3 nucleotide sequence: TGCAGCGTTGGACCGACGAGGCTTGGCACTGAAGCTTTCTTT. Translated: CSVGPTRLGTEAFF.

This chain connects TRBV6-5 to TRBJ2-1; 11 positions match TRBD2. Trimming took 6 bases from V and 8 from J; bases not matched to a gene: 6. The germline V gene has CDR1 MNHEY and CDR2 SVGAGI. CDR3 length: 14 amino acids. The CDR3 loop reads CASRNSGRADEQFF. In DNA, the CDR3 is TGTGCCAGCAGAAATAGCGGGAGGGCGGATGAGCAGTTCTTC.

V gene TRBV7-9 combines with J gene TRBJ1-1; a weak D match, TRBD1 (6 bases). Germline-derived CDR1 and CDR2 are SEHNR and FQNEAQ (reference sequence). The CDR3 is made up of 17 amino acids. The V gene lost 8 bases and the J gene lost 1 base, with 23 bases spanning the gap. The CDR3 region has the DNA TGTGCCAGCCTGAATCCCCCCGAGGACAGCAGGAACACTGAAGCTTTCTTT. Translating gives CASLNPPEDSRNTEAFF.

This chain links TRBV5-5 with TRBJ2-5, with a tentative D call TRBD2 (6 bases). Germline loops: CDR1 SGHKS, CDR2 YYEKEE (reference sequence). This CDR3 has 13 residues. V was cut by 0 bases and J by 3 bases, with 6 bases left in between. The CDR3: CASSLGREETQYF. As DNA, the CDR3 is TGTGCCAGCAGCTTGGGGAGGGAAGAGACCCAGTACTTC.

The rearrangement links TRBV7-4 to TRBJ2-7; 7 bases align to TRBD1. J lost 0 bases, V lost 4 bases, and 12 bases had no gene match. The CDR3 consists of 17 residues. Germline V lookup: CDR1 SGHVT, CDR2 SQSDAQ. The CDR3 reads CASSSSGQALLSYEQYV. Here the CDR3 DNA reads TGTGCCAGCAGCTCCTCCGGACAGGCTCTTCTCTCCTACGAGCAGTACGTC.

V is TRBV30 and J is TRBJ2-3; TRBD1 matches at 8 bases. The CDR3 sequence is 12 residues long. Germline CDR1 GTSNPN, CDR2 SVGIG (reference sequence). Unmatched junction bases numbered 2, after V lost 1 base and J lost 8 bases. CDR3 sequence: CAWSAGGGTQYF. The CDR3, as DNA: TGTGCCTGGAGTGCAGGGGGCGGTACGCAGTATTTT.

The CDR3 protein is CASSQESLAGVGEQFF. The CDR3 DNA is TGTGCCAGCAGCCAAGAATCGCTAGCGGGAGTAGGGGAGCAGTTCTTC. The gene calls are TRBV4-2 and TRBJ2-1; 10 nucleotides align to TRBD2. There are 16 residues in the CDR3. Germline V gene data show CDR1 as LGHNA and CDR2 as YNFKEQ. V lost 0 bases and J lost 10; bases outside the gene matches: 9.